Given below is one T cell receptor (beta chain) in context. The antigen is unknown. These data originate in a study of cytomegalovirus exposure and HLA in healthy donors. Regarding the study as a whole: The study labeled fewer than 200 TCR beta chains cytomegalovirus-associated.

Profiled with immunoSEQ multiplex PCR; TCRdb holds only in-frame clones, not every one. The sample has 250,000 to 350,000 clones; 87% are singletons. The sample was PBMCs. The clonotype originates from a woman younger than 45 in good health and CMV-seropositive.

The CDR3 region is CSVPGTGSFGSSYNEQFF. The CDR3 nucleotides are TGCAGCGTCCCCGGGACAGGGTCGTTCGGGAGTTCCTACAATGAGCAGTTCTTC. The chain employs TRBV29-1 and TRBJ2-1; 9 bases line up with TRBD1. With 6 bases clipped from V and 1 base from J, the junction kept 16 bases outside the gene matches. This CDR3 contains 18 residues. CDR1 is SQVTM and CDR2 is ANQGSEA in the germline V gene.